The rows below give T cell receptor beta chains drawn from one sample of a study of identical twins. A single record per CDR3 protein comes from TCRdb applying MiXCR to the 5' RACE reads. Of about 520,000 distinct CDR3 sequences listed, under 25% are singletons. These sequences were also reported in another study, on T cells expressing NK-cell markers.

What was sequenced was CD4+ T cells sorted from blood. All receptors come from a woman aged 18-29 years in good health. CDR3s include the opening cysteine and the closing phenylalanine or tryptophan. A D gene is named only where the DNA matches it firmly. Clone size, where shown, is once, few, many, or a class for clones that have expanded.

v_call,j_call,clone_size,d_call,cdr3_aa,cdr3_nt
TRBV20-1,TRBJ2-5,few,NA,CSARDPVGKTQYF,TGCAGTGCTAGAGACCCAGTTGGGAAGACCCAGTACTTC
TRBV7-2,TRBJ2-7,NA,NA,CASSSYGVRVEQYF,TGTGCCAGCAGCTCGTACGGGGTCCGCGTCGAGCAGTACTTC
TRBV20-1,TRBJ2-3,NA,NA,CSAYDNNLNTDTQYF,TGCAGTGCTTATGATAACAACTTAAATACAGATACGCAGTATTTT
TRBV30,TRBJ1-1,NA,NA,CAWSVKGFFIGAFF,TGTGCCTGGAGTGTAAAGGGATTCTTTATAGGAGCTTTCTTT
TRBV11-1,TRBJ2-3,few,NA,CASSLGVSPPGDF,TGTGCCAGCAGCTTAGGGGTTAGCCCCCCCGGCGATTTT
TRBV3-1,TRBJ2-5,NA,NA,CASSQRGRDEETQYF,TGTGCCAGCAGCCAAAGGGGGAGGGACGAAGAGACCCAGTACTTC
TRBV12-3/TRBV12-4,TRBJ1-2,NA,NA,CASSLPANYGYTF,TGTGCCAGCAGTTTGCCCGCTAACTATGGCTACACCTTC
TRBV21-1,TRBJ2-7,NA,NA,CARPNRETYEQYF,TGTGCCAGGCCTAACAGGGAAACCTACGAGCAGTACTTC
TRBV6-5,TRBJ2-3,NA,NA,CASSYSGQLGTQYF,TGTGCCAGCAGTTACTCGGGCCAGTTAGGTACGCAGTATTTT
TRBV5-1,TRBJ2-7,NA,TRBD2,CASSLGPRTSGEQRWQYF,TGCGCCAGCAGCTTAGGCCCCCGGACTAGCGGGGAACAAAGATGGCAGTACTTC
TRBV24-1,TRBJ2-1,NA,TRBD2,CATSDKREVYNEQFF,TGTGCCACCAGTGATAAGCGGGAGGTGTACAATGAGCAGTTCTTC
TRBV12-3/TRBV12-4,TRBJ1-3,NA,NA,CASSPSIERGNTIYF,TGTGCCAGCAGCCCCTCGATTGAGAGGGGAAACACCATATATTTT
TRBV12-3/TRBV12-4,TRBJ2-4,NA,TRBD1,CASSSSQDRGRGENIQYF,TGTGCCAGCAGTTCTTCCCAGGACAGGGGGCGGGGGGAAAACATTCAGTACTTC
TRBV9,TRBJ2-5,NA,NA,CASSVGSVNGGETQYF,TGTGCCAGCAGCGTAGGGAGTGTAAATGGCGGAGAGACCCAGTACTTC
TRBV7-2,TRBJ2-5,NA,TRBD1,CASSRDRGFETQYF,TGTGCCAGCAGCCGCGACAGGGGTTTTGAGACCCAGTACTTC
TRBV12-3/TRBV12-4,TRBJ2-1,NA,NA,CASRNTGSSYPEQFF,TGTGCCAGCAGGAATACAGGGAGCTCCTACCCGGAGCAGTTCTTC
TRBV28,TRBJ1-2,NA,NA,CASSLSGRVNGYTF,TGTGCCAGCAGTTTATCCGGCAGGGTCAACGGCTACACCTTC
TRBV12-3/TRBV12-4,TRBJ2-5,few,NA,CASSLVDGTQYF,TGTGCCAGCAGTTTAGTTGACGGGACCCAGTACTTC
TRBV29-1,TRBJ1-1,many,NA,CSVRPANRPAFF,TGCAGCGTGAGGCCTGCGAACAGGCCAGCTTTCTTT
TRBV24-1,TRBJ2-3,NA,NA,CATSRTGQSTDTQYF,TGTGCCACCAGTAGGACGGGCCAGAGCACAGATACGCAGTATTTT
TRBV27,TRBJ1-2,few,NA,CASSLFRKANYGYTF,TGTGCCAGCAGTTTATTCAGGAAAGCTAACTATGGCTACACCTTC
TRBV6-2/TRBV6-3,TRBJ2-3,NA,TRBD2,CASSFRTSRDTQYF,TGTGCCAGCAGTTTCCGGACTAGCAGAGATACGCAGTATTTT
TRBV5-1,TRBJ2-1,NA,NA,CASRQGGVIYNEQFF,TGCGCCAGCAGGCAGGGGGGGGTTATCTACAATGAGCAGTTCTTC
TRBV6-2/TRBV6-3,TRBJ1-5,NA,NA,CASSYRGPENQPQHF,TGTGCCAGCAGTTACCGCGGACCGGAGAATCAGCCCCAGCATTTT
TRBV20-1,TRBJ2-7,NA,NA,CSAREWDWTSYEQYF,TGCAGTGCTAGGGAGTGGGACTGGACGTCCTACGAGCAGTACTTC
TRBV5-1,TRBJ1-1,NA,NA,CASSFDRSVGTEAFF,TGCGCCAGCAGCTTTGACAGGTCTGTTGGCACTGAAGCTTTCTTT
TRBV20-1,TRBJ2-1,few,NA,CSATLPKHYNEQFF,TGCAGTGCTACCTTACCCAAGCACTACAATGAGCAGTTCTTC
TRBV5-1,TRBJ2-5,NA,TRBD1,CASSPGQNKETQYF,TGCGCCAGCAGCCCGGGACAGAACAAAGAGACCCAGTACTTC